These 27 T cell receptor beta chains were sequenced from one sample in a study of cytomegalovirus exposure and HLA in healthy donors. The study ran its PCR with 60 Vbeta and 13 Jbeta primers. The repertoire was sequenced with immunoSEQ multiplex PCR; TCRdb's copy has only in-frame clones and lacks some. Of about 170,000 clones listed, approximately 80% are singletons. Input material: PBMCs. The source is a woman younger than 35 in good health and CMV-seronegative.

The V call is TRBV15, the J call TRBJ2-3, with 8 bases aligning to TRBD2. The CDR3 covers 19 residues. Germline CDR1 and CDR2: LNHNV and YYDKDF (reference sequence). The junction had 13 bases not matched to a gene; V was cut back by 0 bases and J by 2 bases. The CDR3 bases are TGTGCCACCAGCAGAGAGTCCCCGTTGGGCGGGAGGACCACAGATACGCAGTATTTT. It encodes CATSRESPLGGRTTDTQYF.

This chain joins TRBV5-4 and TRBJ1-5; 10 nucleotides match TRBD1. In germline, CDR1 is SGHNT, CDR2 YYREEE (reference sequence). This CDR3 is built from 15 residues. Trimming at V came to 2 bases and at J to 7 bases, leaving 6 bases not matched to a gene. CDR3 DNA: TGTGCCAGCAGCTTTGGGACAGGGGCGGACCAGCCCCAGCATTTT. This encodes CASSFGTGADQPQHF. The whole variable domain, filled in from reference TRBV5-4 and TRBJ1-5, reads ETGVTQSPTHLIKTRGQQVTLRCSSQSGHNTVSWYQQALGQGPQFIFQYYREEENGRGNFPPRFSGLQFPNYSSELNVNALELDDSALYLCASSFGTGADQPQHFGDGTRLSIL.

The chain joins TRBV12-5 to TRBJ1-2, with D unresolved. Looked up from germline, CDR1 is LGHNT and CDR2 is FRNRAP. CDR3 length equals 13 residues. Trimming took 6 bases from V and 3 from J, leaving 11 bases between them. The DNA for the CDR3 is TGTGCTAGTGGGCCGCTTGGAGACTATGGCTACACCTTC. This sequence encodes CASGPLGDYGYTF. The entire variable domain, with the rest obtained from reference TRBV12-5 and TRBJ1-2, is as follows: DARVTQTPRHKVTEMGQEVTMRCQPILGHNTVFWYRQTMMQGLELLAYFRNRAPLDDSGMPKDRFSAEMPDATLATLKIQPSEPRDSAVYFCASGPLGDYGYTFGSGTRLTVV.

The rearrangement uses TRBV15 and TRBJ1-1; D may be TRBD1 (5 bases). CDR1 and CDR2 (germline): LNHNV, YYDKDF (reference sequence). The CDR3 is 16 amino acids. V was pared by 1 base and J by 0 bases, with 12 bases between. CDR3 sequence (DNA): TGTGCCACCAGCAGAGGAGCAGGGTGGTTGAACACTGAAGCTTTCTTT. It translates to CATSRGAGWLNTEAFF.

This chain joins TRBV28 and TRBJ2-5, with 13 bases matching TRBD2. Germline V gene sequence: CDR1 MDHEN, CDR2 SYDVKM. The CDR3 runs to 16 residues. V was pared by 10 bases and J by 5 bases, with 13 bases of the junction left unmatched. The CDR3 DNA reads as TGTGCCACCAGACCTCCGGGACTAGCGGGAATGGAGACCCAGTACTTC. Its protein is CATRPPGLAGMETQYF.

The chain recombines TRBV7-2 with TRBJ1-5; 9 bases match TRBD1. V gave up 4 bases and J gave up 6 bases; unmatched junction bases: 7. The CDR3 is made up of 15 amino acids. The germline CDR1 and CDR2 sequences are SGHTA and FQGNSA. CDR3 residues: CASSSPNRGLQPQHF. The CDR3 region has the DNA TGTGCCAGCAGCTCGCCTAACAGGGGGCTTCAGCCCCAGCATTTT.

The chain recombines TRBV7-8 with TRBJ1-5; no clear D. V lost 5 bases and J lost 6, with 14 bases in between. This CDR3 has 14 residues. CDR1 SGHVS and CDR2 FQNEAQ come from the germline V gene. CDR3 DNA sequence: TGTGCCAGCAGCCCTGCCGAGGTTTTTCAGCCCCAGCATTTT. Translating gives CASSPAEVFQPQHF.

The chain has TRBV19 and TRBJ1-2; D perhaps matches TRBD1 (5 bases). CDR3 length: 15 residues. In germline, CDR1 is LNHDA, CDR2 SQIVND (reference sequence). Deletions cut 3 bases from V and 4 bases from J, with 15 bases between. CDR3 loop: CASSMGLRDSYGYTF. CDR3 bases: TGTGCCAGTAGTATGGGGCTCAGGGACTCCTATGGCTACACCTTC.

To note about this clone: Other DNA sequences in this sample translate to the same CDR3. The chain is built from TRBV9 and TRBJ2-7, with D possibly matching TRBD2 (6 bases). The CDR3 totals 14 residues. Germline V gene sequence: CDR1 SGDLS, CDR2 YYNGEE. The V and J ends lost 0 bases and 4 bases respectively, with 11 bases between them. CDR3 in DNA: TGTGCCAGCAGCGTAGGCGGGGCAACGTACGAGCAGTACTTC. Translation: CASSVGGATYEQYF.

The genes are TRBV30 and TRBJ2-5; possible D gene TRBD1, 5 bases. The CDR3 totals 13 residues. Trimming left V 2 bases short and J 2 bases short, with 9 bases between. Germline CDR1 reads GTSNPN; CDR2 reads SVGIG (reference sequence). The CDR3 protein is CAWSMWTQETQYF. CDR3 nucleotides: TGTGCCTGGAGTATGTGGACACAAGAGACCCAGTACTTC.

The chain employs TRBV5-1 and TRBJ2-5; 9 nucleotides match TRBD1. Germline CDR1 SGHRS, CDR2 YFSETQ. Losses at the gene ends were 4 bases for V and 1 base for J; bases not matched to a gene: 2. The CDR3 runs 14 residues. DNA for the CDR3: TGCGCCAGCAGCAAGACAGGGGGCCAAGAGACCCAGTACTTC. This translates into CASSKTGGQETQYF.

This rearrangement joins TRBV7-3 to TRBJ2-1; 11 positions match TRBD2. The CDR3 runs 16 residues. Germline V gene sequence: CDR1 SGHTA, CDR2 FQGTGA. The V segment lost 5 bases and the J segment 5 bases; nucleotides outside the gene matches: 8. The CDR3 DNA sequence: TGTGCCAGCAGCGCCTCTAGCGGGAGGTACCACAATGAGCAGTTCTTC. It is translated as CASSASSGRYHNEQFF. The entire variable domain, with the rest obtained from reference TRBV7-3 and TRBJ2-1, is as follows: GAGVSQTPSNKVTEKGKYVELRCDPISGHTALYWYRQSLGQGPEFLIYFQGTGAADDSGLPNDRFFAVRPEGSVSTLKIQRTERGDSAVYLCASSASSGRYHNEQFFGPGTRLTVL.

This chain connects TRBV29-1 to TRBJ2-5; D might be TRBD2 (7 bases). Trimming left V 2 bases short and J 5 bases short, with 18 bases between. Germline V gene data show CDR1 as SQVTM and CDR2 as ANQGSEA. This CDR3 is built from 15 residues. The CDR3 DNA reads TGCAGCGTTGAACATAGGGGGAGGGCCAAGGAGACCCAGTACTTC. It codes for CSVEHRGRAKETQYF.

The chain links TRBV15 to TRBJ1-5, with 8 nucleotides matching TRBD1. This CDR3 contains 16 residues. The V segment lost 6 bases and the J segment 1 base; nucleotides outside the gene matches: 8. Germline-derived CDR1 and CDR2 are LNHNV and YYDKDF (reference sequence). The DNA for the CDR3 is TGTGCCACCAGGCCTACAGGGGACAGGAGCAATCAGCCCCAGCATTTT. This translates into CATRPTGDRSNQPQHF.

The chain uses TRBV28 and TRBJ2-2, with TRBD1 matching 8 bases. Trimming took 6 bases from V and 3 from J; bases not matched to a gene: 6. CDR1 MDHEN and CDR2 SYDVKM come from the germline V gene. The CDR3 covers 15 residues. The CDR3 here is CASRDRGGYTGELFF. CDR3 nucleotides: TGTGCCAGCAGAGACAGGGGTGGATACACCGGGGAGCTGTTTTTT.

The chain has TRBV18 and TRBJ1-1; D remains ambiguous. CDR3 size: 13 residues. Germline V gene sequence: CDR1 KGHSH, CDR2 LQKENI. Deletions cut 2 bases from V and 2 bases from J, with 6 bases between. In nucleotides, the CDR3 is TGTGCCAGCTCACCAGGGAGTAACACTGAAGCTTTCTTT. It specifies CASSPGSNTEAFF.

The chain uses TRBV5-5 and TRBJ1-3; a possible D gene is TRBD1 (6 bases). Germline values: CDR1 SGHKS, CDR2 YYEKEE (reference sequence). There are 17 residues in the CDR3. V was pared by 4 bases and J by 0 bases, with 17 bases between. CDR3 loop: CASSKYGTPGSGNTIYF. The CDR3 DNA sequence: TGTGCCAGCAGCAAATACGGGACACCCGGCTCTGGAAACACCATATATTTT.

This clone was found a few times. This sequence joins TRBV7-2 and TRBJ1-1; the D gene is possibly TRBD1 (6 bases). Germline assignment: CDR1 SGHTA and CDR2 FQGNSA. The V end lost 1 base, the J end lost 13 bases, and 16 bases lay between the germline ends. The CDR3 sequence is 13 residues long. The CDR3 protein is CASSLVNKGVGFF. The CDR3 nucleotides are TGTGCCAGCAGCTTAGTAAATAAGGGGGTGGGTTTCTTT.

CDR3 coding DNA: TGTGCCAGCAGTCCCGACAGACCCTATGGCTACACCTTC. Protein: CASSPDRPYGYTF. J is TRBJ1-2 and V is TRBV6-5, with D perhaps TRBD1 (5 bases). Germline values: CDR1 MNHEY, CDR2 SVGAGI. The CDR3 has 13 amino acids. V was cut by 5 bases and J by 4 bases, with 11 bases left in between.

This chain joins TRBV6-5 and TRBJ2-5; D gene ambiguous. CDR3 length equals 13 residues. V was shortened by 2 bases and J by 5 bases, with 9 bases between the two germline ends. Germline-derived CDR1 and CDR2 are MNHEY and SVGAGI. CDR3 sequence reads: CASSYQSVETQYF. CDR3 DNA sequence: TGTGCCAGCAGTTACCAGTCTGTTGAGACCCAGTACTTC.

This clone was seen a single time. CDR3 bases: TGTGCCAGCAGCCCCTCGTTTTCTGGAAACACCATATATTTT. It specifies CASSPSFSGNTIYF. The gene calls are TRBV27 and TRBJ1-3; D remains ambiguous. This CDR3 comprises 14 residues. Per the germline V gene, CDR1 is MNHEY and CDR2 is SMNVEV (reference sequence). V was shortened by 6 bases and J by 1 base, with 10 bases between the two germline ends.

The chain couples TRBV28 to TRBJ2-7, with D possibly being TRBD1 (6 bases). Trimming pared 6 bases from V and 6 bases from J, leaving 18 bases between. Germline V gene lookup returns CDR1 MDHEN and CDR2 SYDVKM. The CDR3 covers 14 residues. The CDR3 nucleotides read TGTGCCAGCAGAAGCCTGGGGACATCCACCGAGCAGTACTTC. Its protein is CASRSLGTSTEQYF.

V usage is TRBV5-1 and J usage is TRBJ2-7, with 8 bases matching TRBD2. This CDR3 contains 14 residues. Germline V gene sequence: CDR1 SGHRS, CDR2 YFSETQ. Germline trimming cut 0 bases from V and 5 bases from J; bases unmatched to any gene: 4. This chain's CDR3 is CASSLDGRADEQYF. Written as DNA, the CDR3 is TGCGCCAGCAGCTTGGACGGGAGGGCCGACGAGCAGTACTTC.

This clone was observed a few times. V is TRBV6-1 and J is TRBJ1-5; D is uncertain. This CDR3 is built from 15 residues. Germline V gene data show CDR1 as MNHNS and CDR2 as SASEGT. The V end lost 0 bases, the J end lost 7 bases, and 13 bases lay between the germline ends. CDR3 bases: TGTGCCAGCAGTGAAGCCGGGGAGGGCAGCCAGCCCCAGCATTTT. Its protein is CASSEAGEGSQPQHF.

The CDR3 is CASMWTGVGNTIYF. CDR3 sequence (DNA): TGTGCCAGTATGTGGACAGGGGTCGGAAACACCATATATTTT. This rearrangement joins TRBV19 to TRBJ1-3; 9 positions match TRBD1. CDR1 is LNHDA and CDR2 is SQIVND in the germline V gene (reference sequence). The CDR3 is 14 amino acids. The V and J ends lost 7 bases and 4 bases, in that order; junction bases with no gene match: 5.

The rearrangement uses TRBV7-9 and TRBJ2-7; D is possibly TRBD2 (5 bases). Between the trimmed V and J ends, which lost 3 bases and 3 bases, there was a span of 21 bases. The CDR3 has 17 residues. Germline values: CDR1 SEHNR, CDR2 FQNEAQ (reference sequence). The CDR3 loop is CASSFAGPPTLSYEQYF. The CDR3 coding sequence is TGTGCCAGCAGCTTTGCGGGCCCACCTACCTTAAGCTACGAGCAGTACTTC.

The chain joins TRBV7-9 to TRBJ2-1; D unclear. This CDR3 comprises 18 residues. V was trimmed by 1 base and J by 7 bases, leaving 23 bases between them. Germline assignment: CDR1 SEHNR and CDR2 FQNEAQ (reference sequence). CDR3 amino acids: CASSLVGLAPGEKNEQFF. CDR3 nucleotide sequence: TGTGCCAGCAGCTTAGTCGGATTAGCTCCCGGAGAGAAGAATGAGCAGTTCTTC.